A selection of T cell receptor beta chains follows, all from one sample in a study of blood T cell repertoires in COVID-19. The repertoire was sequenced with immunoSEQ multiplex PCR; TCRdb's copy has only in-frame clones and lacks some. The table includes around 250,000 clones, approximately 87% detected once. The sample was peripheral blood. These receptors came from a man between 60 and 75 years old with acute or convalescent COVID-19. The CDR3 runs from the conserved cysteine through the conserved F or W. A D gene is named only where the DNA matches it firmly. Not all rows give a size; the values are once, few, many and, for expanded clones, a class.

TGTGCCAGCAGTTTGGGGGGGAGGAGGCCCCAGCATTTT	CASSLGGRRPQHF	TRBJ1-5	.	.	TRBV28	13
TGTGCCAGCAGCTATCGGGACAGTTCGGGAGTCGACACCGGGGAGCTGTTTTTT	CASSYRDSSGVDTGELFF	TRBJ2-2	few	.	TRBV7-3	18
TGTGCCAGCACCCCAATCCCAGTTAATCAGCCCCAGCATTTT	CASTPIPVNQPQHF	TRBJ1-5	.	.	TRBV6-6	14
TGTGCCAGCTCACGACAGGGGGCGTTTGAGACCCAGTACTTC	CASSRQGAFETQYF	TRBJ2-5	.	TRBD1	TRBV18	14
TGTGCCAGCAGCTTGATTTATACTAGCGGGAGCGATGAGCAGTTCTTC	CASSLIYTSGSDEQFF	TRBJ2-1	.	TRBD2	TRBV5-4	16
TGTGCCAGCAGTCCCCCCACTACAGGGGCCGGAGACAATGAGCAGTTCTTC	CASSPPTTGAGDNEQFF	TRBJ2-1	.	TRBD1	TRBV28	17
TGTGCCAGCAGTGTTCACATGGGAGACACTGAAGCTTTCTTT	CASSVHMGDTEAFF	TRBJ1-1	.	.	TRBV6-4	14
TGTGCCAGTAGAAGCCAGGGGTACACCGGGGAGCTGTTTTTT	CASRSQGYTGELFF	TRBJ2-2	.	.	TRBV19	14
TGTGCCAGTAGTATAGTGCCCGGGGTCGGGCTCGAAAAACTGTTTTTT	CASSIVPGVGLEKLFF	TRBJ1-4	.	.	TRBV19	16
TGTGCCAGCAGCAATGGACTAGCCCAGGAGGAGCAGTACTTC	CASSNGLAQEEQYF	TRBJ2-7	.	TRBD2	TRBV6-2/TRBV6-3	14
TGTGCCACCAGCAGCGAAGGGGTACCCCTCCACTTT	CATSSEGVPLHF	TRBJ1-6	few	.	TRBV15	12
TGTGCCAGCAGCTTAAATAGAGGCCAAGAGACCCAGTACTTC	CASSLNRGQETQYF	TRBJ2-5	.	.	TRBV7-9	14
TGCGCCAGCAGCCGAAGGTCGTGGAGGGCCTCAACTAATGAAAAACTGTTTTTT	CASSRRSWRASTNEKLFF	TRBJ1-4	.	.	TRBV4-1	18
TGTGCCAGCAGCAACGGACACCGCGGGCAGTACTTC	CASSNGHRGQYF	TRBJ2-7	once	.	TRBV21-1	12
TGTGCCAGCAGCCCCGGACTAGCGGGAATCTACGAGCAGTACTTC	CASSPGLAGIYEQYF	TRBJ2-7	.	TRBD2	TRBV7-9	15
TGTGCCAGCAGCCGTGGGACAGGGGGAACCATCCAAGAGACCCAGTACTTC	CASSRGTGGTIQETQYF	TRBJ2-5	.	TRBD1	TRBV7-3	17
TGTGCCAGCAGCTTAACCACAGCATACGAGCAGTACTTC	CASSLTTAYEQYF	TRBJ2-7	.	.	TRBV5-6	13
TGTGCCAGCACCCAGGGGCTAGCGGACACCGGGGAGCTGTTTTTT	CASTQGLADTGELFF	TRBJ2-2	few	.	TRBV7-2	15
TGTGCCAGCAGCCCCAGCGGGGTCTCCTACAATGAGCAGTTCTTC	CASSPSGVSYNEQFF	TRBJ2-1	.	TRBD2	TRBV11-3	15
TGTGCCAGTAGTAGTACAGGGGGAAGTCAGCCCCAGCATTTT	CASSSTGGSQPQHF	TRBJ1-5	once	TRBD1	TRBV19	14
TGTGCCAGTACTAACTCCGGAAGGACAGGGGGATTAAACGAGCAGTACTTC	CASTNSGRTGGLNEQYF	TRBJ2-7	once	TRBD1	TRBV19	17
TGCAGCGCTCGCCGGGACAGGGGTTACAATGAGCAGTTCTTC	CSARRDRGYNEQFF	TRBJ2-1	.	TRBD1	TRBV29-1	14
TGCGCCAGCAGCCGCACGATTGACAGCCCTGAGACCCAGTACTTC	CASSRTIDSPETQYF	TRBJ2-5	.	.	TRBV5-1	15
TGTGCCAGCAGTGGGACAGGGGCCTACTCCTACGAGCAGTACTTC	CASSGTGAYSYEQYF	TRBJ2-7	.	TRBD1	TRBV11-2	15
TGTGCCAGCTCACTCGCGCCAGGGGGAGGCACTGAAGCTTTCTTT	CASSLAPGGGTEAFF	TRBJ1-1	.	TRBD1	TRBV18	15
TGTGCCAGCAGTTCCCCAGCCGAGCGGGGTAATGAAAAACTGTTTTTT	CASSSPAERGNEKLFF	TRBJ1-4	.	.	TRBV28	16
TGTGCCAGTAGTATAGTTCCCAACTTGAGCTCTGGAAACACCATATATTTT	CASSIVPNLSSGNTIYF	TRBJ1-3	few	.	TRBV19	17
TGTGCCAGTAGTCCGAGACGGAGTACTGAAGCTTTCTTT	CASSPRRSTEAFF	TRBJ1-1	.	.	TRBV19	13
TGTGCCAGCAGCCCAAACGGGGGTCCCTACACCTTC	CASSPNGGPYTF	TRBJ1-2	.	.	TRBV28	12
TGTGCCAGCAGTTTTCCAGGACAGCCCCAGCATTTT	CASSFPGQPQHF	TRBJ1-5	.	.	TRBV27	12
TGTGCCAGCGCCCGGGCGGGGGACACTGAAGCTTTCTTT	CASARAGDTEAFF	TRBJ1-1	.	.	TRBV28	13